A single sample is the source of the 13 T cell receptor beta chains below, sequenced in a study of blood T cell repertoires in COVID-19 (dated by TCRdb to the early 2020s). The library was prepared using the immunoSEQ multiplex PCR assay. TCRdb's version of the immuneACCESS table is confined to in-frame rearrangements and falls short of the full clone set. An unresolved V gene accounts for under half of the shortfall where checked; the remainder is of unknown origin. The sample table records fewer than 90,000 clones; almost 90% of these occur just once. Together, the top ten hold roughly 2.1% of the sample. The source material was peripheral blood. All receptors come from a woman aged 80 or over with active or convalescent COVID-19.

The chain couples TRBV19 to TRBJ2-5; 8 bases are a match to TRBD1. Germline V gives CDR1 LNHDA, CDR2 SQIVND (reference sequence). The CDR3 spans 16 residues. V was clipped by 1 base and J by 2 bases; unmatched bases: 6. The CDR3 region is CASSIGGDRLQETQYF. DNA of the CDR3: TGTGCCAGTAGTATAGGCGGGGACAGGCTACAAGAGACCCAGTACTTC.

J is TRBJ2-3 and V is TRBV29-1; TRBD1 is a possible D gene (7 bases). The length of the CDR3 is 15 residues. The V gene lost 6 bases and the J gene lost 3 bases, with 19 bases spanning the gap. The germline V gene encodes CDR1 SQVTM and CDR2 ANQGSEA. CDR3 sequence: CSVNGFQGGTDTQYF. CDR3 nucleotide sequence: TGCAGCGTCAACGGCTTTCAGGGGGGAACAGATACGCAGTATTTT.

CDR3 sequence: CASSQEFLAGGTQYF. CDR3 nucleotide sequence: TGCGCCAGCAGCCAAGAATTCCTAGCGGGGGGGACGCAGTATTTT. The chain has TRBV4-3 and TRBJ2-3; 12 positions match TRBD2. Trimming at V came to 0 bases and at J to 9 bases, leaving 4 bases not matched to a gene. The CDR3 totals 15 residues. Germline CDR1 LGHNA, CDR2 YSLEER.

A note on this clone: Distinct nucleotide sequences in the sample also encode this CDR3. The chain is built from TRBV11-2 and TRBJ1-1; 9 bases are a match to TRBD1. The CDR3 sequence is 13 residues long. Trimming removed 6 bases from V and 5 bases from J; junction bases left unmatched: 4. The germline gives CDR1 SGHAT, CDR2 FQNNGV. CDR3 sequence reads: CASSPDRGTEAFF. CDR3 DNA: TGTGCCAGCAGTCCCGACAGGGGGACTGAAGCTTTCTTT.

The rearrangement uses TRBV15 and TRBJ2-7, with D possibly matching TRBD1 (5 bases). V was clipped by 5 bases and J by 4 bases, with 12 bases between them. The germline CDR1 and CDR2 sequences are LNHNV and YYDKDF (reference sequence). This CDR3 has 13 residues. The CDR3, as DNA: TGTGCCACCAGCGGAAGACAGCCGTACGAGCAGTACTTC. It codes for CATSGRQPYEQYF.

The chain combines TRBV6-2 or TRBV6-3 with TRBJ1-1; 9 nucleotides agree with TRBD1. After removal of 5 bases from V and 4 bases from J, the junction contained 5 bases not matched to a gene. CDR3 length: 14 amino acids. Germline CDR1 and CDR2: MNHEY and SVGEGT. In DNA form, the CDR3 reads TGTGCCAGCAGTCGAATGACAGGGGGCACTGAAGCTTTCTTT. It yields the protein CASSRMTGGTEAFF.

With respect to this clone: This specimen includes other DNA sequences encoding the same CDR3. V usage is TRBV18 and J usage is TRBJ2-7, with D unclear. There are 13 residues in the CDR3. V shed 3 bases and J shed 0 bases, with 6 bases lying between them. Germline values: CDR1 KGHSH, CDR2 LQKENI. This chain's CDR3 is CASSPPGSYEQYF. The CDR3 coding sequence is TGTGCCAGCTCACCCCCGGGCTCCTACGAGCAGTACTTC.

V usage is TRBV6-1 and J usage is TRBJ1-6; 8 bases match TRBD1. The germline V gene has CDR1 MNHNS and CDR2 SASEGT. V lost 1 base, J lost 13 bases, and 0 bases stayed unmatched. This CDR3 contains 12 residues. This CDR3 reads CASSEGQGPLHF. Written as DNA, the CDR3 is TGTGCCAGCAGTGAAGGACAGGGGCCCCTCCACTTT.

V and J are TRBV20-1 and TRBJ2-1; the match to TRBD2 covers 9 bases. The CDR3 length is 13 residues. Germline CDR1 and CDR2: DFQATT and SNEGSKA (reference sequence). The V gene end was trimmed by 3 bases and the J gene end by 7 bases; junction bases not matched to a gene: 4. CDR3 nucleotides: TGCAGTGCTAGTAGCGGGAGCTTTAATGAGCAGTTCTTC. This gives the protein CSASSGSFNEQFF.

V usage is TRBV14 and J usage is TRBJ2-3, with 7 positions matching TRBD1. This CDR3 is built from 16 residues. J gave up 6 bases and V 0 bases, and 9 bases lay outside the gene matches. Per the germline V gene, CDR1 is SGHDN and CDR2 is FVKESK. The CDR3: CASSQERGLIPDTQYF. The CDR3 coding sequence is TGTGCCAGCAGCCAAGAAAGGGGGCTAATCCCGGATACGCAGTATTTT. The full variable domain, its missing parts supplied by reference TRBV14 and TRBJ2-3, is EAGVTQFPSHSVIEKGQTVTLRCDPISGHDNLYWYRRVMGKEIKFLLHFVKESKQDESGMPNNRFLAERTGGTYSTLKVQPAELEDSGVYFCASSQERGLIPDTQYFGPGTRLTVL.

The chain is built from TRBV24-1 and TRBJ1-6; tentative D call: TRBD1 (5 bases). The CDR3 totals 16 residues. Germline V gene lookup returns CDR1 KGHDR and CDR2 SFDVKD. The V and J ends lost 0 bases and 2 bases respectively, with 7 bases between them. The CDR3 spells CATSDLLRAYNSPLHF. The CDR3, as DNA: TGTGCCACCAGTGATTTGCTCAGGGCCTATAATTCACCCCTCCACTTT.

This clone was observed once. The chain links TRBV5-5 to TRBJ2-1, with 8 bases that match TRBD2. J was trimmed by 8 bases and V by 4 bases; bases with no gene match: 8. This CDR3 comprises 14 residues. CDR1 and CDR2 (germline): SGHKS, YYEKEE (reference sequence). CDR3 in amino acids: CASSLTSATYEQFF. The CDR3 DNA is TGTGCCAGCAGCCTGACTAGCGCTACCTATGAGCAGTTCTTC.

The V call is TRBV3-1 (or the pseudogene TRBV3-2), the J call TRBJ1-4, with a tentative D call TRBD1 (5 bases). Germline V lookup: CDR1 LGHDT, CDR2 YNNKEL (reference sequence). The CDR3 is 12 amino acids. Trimming removed 1 base from V and 8 bases from J, with 5 bases in between. CDR3 sequence reads: CASSQAGEKLFF. As DNA, the CDR3 is TGTGCCAGCAGCCAAGCAGGGGAAAAACTGTTTTTT.